These 4 T cell receptor beta chains originate from one sample sequenced in a study of monozygotic twins with inflammatory bowel disease. TCRdb re-called the 5' RACE reads and gives one entry per CDR3 protein, without DNA. Its table records 310,000 or so distinct CDR3 sequences. Input material: blood. The source is a human donor with ulcerative colitis or Crohn's disease, or a healthy co-twin of an affected twin (not recorded which).

The chain combines TRBV5-1 with TRBJ2-7; TCRdb gives TRBD2 as the D gene, but with no DNA this cannot be confirmed. The CDR3 is made up of 14 amino acids. Looked up from germline, CDR1 is SGHRS and CDR2 is YFSETQ. CDR3 residues: CASSSGLGPYEQYF.

This chain connects TRBV4-2 to TRBJ1-6. The germline gives CDR1 LGHNA, CDR2 YNFKEQ. CDR3 size: 14 residues. The CDR3 protein is CASSPGFGESPLHF.

This sequence joins TRBV29-1 and TRBJ2-1; TCRdb proposes TRBD2, but this gene call is untestable without DNA. The CDR3 has 12 residues. CDR1 is SQVTM, CDR2 ANQGSEA, per germline. CDR3 sequence: CSGTGGYNEQFF.

The rearrangement joins TRBV5-4 to TRBJ1-1; checking the TCRdb D call of TRBD1 is not possible without DNA. This CDR3 region has 14 residues. Germline V CDR1 and CDR2: SGHNT, YYREEE (reference sequence). The CDR3 sequence: CASSSRDRITEAFF.